The 5 T cell receptor beta chains presented below share a single source sample, sequenced in a study of CD8+ T cells in alopecia areata. Sequencing relied on a cDNA template that was reverse transcribed from extracted RNA. TCRdb's copy holds only in-frame clones and misses some; the assay was immunoSEQ multiplex PCR. The table includes roughly 100,000 clones, roughly 56% detected once. This sample's treatment: oral pan-JAK inhibitor, 5-10 mg twice daily. The source material was CD8+ T cells sorted from blood, sampled at approximately week 55, from a patient treated with tofacitinib. These receptors were collected from a human donor with alopecia areata.

The chain carries TRBV27 and TRBJ2-6; D gene unclear. The CDR3 has 14 amino acids. The V gene's germline CDR1 is MNHEY and CDR2 SMNVEV (reference sequence). V lost 2 bases to trimming and J lost 2 bases, with 4 bases between them. This CDR3 is CASSLMAGANVLTF. CDR3 sequence (DNA): TGTGCCAGCAGTTTAATGGCTGGGGCCAACGTCCTGACTTTC.

This chain connects TRBV9 to TRBJ1-6; D remains unclear. The CDR3 contains 14 residues. Germline CDR1 reads SGDLS; CDR2 reads YYNGEE. With 6 bases removed from V and 8 bases from J, the gap between germline ends came to 15 bases. CDR3 in amino acids: CASNPDLDYSPLHF. The CDR3 DNA sequence: TGTGCCAGCAACCCCGATCTGGACTATTCACCCCTCCACTTT. Full variable domain (remainder filled in from reference TRBV9 and TRBJ1-6): DSGVTQTPKHLITATGQRVTLRCSPRSGDLSVYWYQQSLDQGLQFLIQYYNGEERAKGNILERFSAQQFPDLHSELNLSSLELGDSALYFCASNPDLDYSPLHFGNGTRLTVT.

The genes are TRBV6-5 and TRBJ2-1; D gene ambiguous. Trimming pared 5 bases from V and 3 bases from J, leaving 11 bases between. CDR3 size: 14 residues. CDR1 is MNHEY and CDR2 is SVGAGI in the germline V gene. CDR3 loop: CASSTPTDYNEQFF. The CDR3 nucleotides are TGTGCCAGCAGTACCCCGACGGACTACAATGAGCAGTTCTTC.

This rearrangement joins TRBV29-1 to TRBJ2-7; D may match TRBD1 or TRBD2 (5 bases each). V was clipped by 2 bases and J by 2 bases, with 13 bases between them. The germline V gene has CDR1 SQVTM and CDR2 ANQGSEA. This CDR3 region has 14 residues. CDR3 amino acids: CSVEYGTQTYEQYF. The DNA of the CDR3 is TGCAGCGTTGAATACGGGACCCAAACCTACGAGCAGTACTTC.

V and J are TRBV9 and TRBJ2-3; D gene unclear. V lost 0 bases and J lost 3, with 23 bases in between. This CDR3 comprises 19 residues. CDR1 and CDR2 (germline): SGDLS, YYNGEE. The CDR3 region has the DNA TGTGCCAGCAGCGTAGGATACCAAAGGGTGGGATCAGCTACAGATACGCAGTATTTT. The encoded protein is CASSVGYQRVGSATDTQYF.